The sequence of this T cell receptor (beta chain) was determined in a study of CD8 T cells in ankylosing spondylitis. In its sample, this clonotype was seen many times. Its specificity is not known. V was pared by 5 bases and J by 2 bases, with 3 bases of the junction left unmatched. CDR3 length: 13 amino acids. The V gene's germline CDR1 is DFQATT and CDR2 SNEGSKA (reference sequence). Findings and limits, study-wide: Roughly eight highly homologous variants made up a TCR beta motif that seemed to typify ankylosing spondylitis blood. Clones linked with disease were CD8+ and fairly uncommon in the peripheral blood.

It was by quantitative 5'-RACE with molecular barcodes that TCR beta libraries were made. TCRdb analysed the 5' RACE reads with MiXCR anew, one entry per CDR3 protein. The data contain some 130,000 distinct CDR3 sequences, roughly 8.4% of them seen just once; the ten biggest clones take up roughly 7.2%. The chain combines TRBV20-1 with TRBJ2-3; the match to TRBD1 covers 8 bases. This TCR was recovered from a male donor with ankylosing spondylitis. The sample consisted of synovial fluid, either unsorted or a sorted T cell fraction (not recorded which). The CDR3 nucleotides read TGCAGTGCTGTCAGGGGGCCCACAGATACGCAGTATTTT. Its protein product is CSAVRGPTDTQYF.